Listed here are 26 T cell receptor beta chains from one sample, sequenced in a study of regulatory T cells in long-lasting Graves disease. With iRepertoire HTBI primers and Arm-PCR of CDR3 regions, TCR beta libraries were built. TCRdb ran MiXCR on the multiplex PCR reads and lists one entry per CDR3 protein. The sample yields hundreds of thousands of distinct CDR3 sequences, less than 20% seen once. Indicated time point: newly diagnosed GD, antithyroid drugs for less than 3 months. Researchers made the TCR library from RNA that was extracted from PBMCs. This specimen consisted of peripheral blood mononuclear cells (PBMCs), obtained at new diagnosis, from a patient treated with antithyroid drugs. Receptor source: a female donor with Graves disease.

The sample holds many counts of this clonotype. The CDR3 DNA follows: TGTGCCAGCAGCCCTCTTGGTGACAGAACTCCCACCTTC. Translation gives CASSPLGDRTPTF. V is TRBV11-3 and J is TRBJ1-2; D possibly corresponds to TRBD1 (5 bases). Germline V gene lookup returns CDR1 SGHNT and CDR2 YENEEA. The germline V and J ends were trimmed by 5 bases and 13 bases, with 20 bases remaining between them. CDR3 size: 13 residues. Based on the CDR3 plus reference TRBV11-3 and TRBJ1-2, the full variable domain is EAGVVQSPRYKIIEKKQPVAFWCNPISGHNTLYWYLQNLGQGPELLIRYENEEAVDDSQLPKDRFSAERLKGVDSTLKIQPAELGDSAVYLCASSPLGDRTPTFGSGTRLTVV.

In this sample, this clonotype turned up many times. The chain uses TRBV7-9 and TRBJ1-1; D gene unclear. Trimming shortened V by 4 bases and J by 6 bases, and 9 bases separated the two germline ends. CDR1 and CDR2 (germline): SEHNR, FQNEAQ (reference sequence). There are 12 residues in the CDR3. Here the CDR3 reads CASSSSTAEAFF. Written as DNA, the CDR3 is TGTGCCAGCAGCTCAAGCACGGCTGAAGCTTTCTTT.

At least ten counts were recorded for this clonotype. V gene TRBV11-2 combines with J gene TRBJ2-3; TRBD1 matches 10 bases. J lost 5 bases, V lost 5 bases, and 7 bases had no gene match. The CDR3 has 15 amino acids. Per germline, CDR1 SGHAT and CDR2 FQNNGV. The CDR3 DNA sequence: TGTGCCAGCAGCAGCGGACAGGGGGTAGGAGATACGCAGTATTTT. Translating gives CASSSGQGVGDTQYF.

This clonotype was seen repeatedly, ten times or more. This chain joins TRBV7-2 and TRBJ2-1, with 8 bases identical to TRBD1. V shed 3 bases and J 6 bases; nucleotides not matched to a gene: 10. This CDR3 is built from 16 residues. The germline V gene encodes CDR1 SGHTA and CDR2 FQGNSA. The CDR3 DNA follows: TGTGCCAGCAGCTTTGGGTCCCAGGGGGCTGGCAATGAGCAGTTCTTC. Translating it yields CASSFGSQGAGNEQFF. The variable domain in full, with the rest retrieved from reference TRBV7-2 and TRBJ2-1, is GAGVSQSPSNKVTEKGKDVELRCDPISGHTALYWYRQSLGQGLEFLIYFQGNSAPDKSGLPSDRFSAERTGGSVSTLTIQRTQQEDSAVYLCASSFGSQGAGNEQFFGPGTRLTVL.

This clonotype has more than one count but fewer than ten. The chain couples TRBV7-3 to TRBJ2-2; a possible D gene is TRBD1 (7 bases). In germline, CDR1 is SGHTA, CDR2 FQGTGA. V lost 4 bases, J lost 6 bases, and 12 bases lay in between. The CDR3 has 14 residues. CDR3 in amino acids: CASSSTGTAGELFF. CDR3 bases: TGTGCCAGCAGCTCGACAGGGACTGCCGGGGAGCTGTTTTTT. Full variable domain (remainder filled in from reference TRBV7-3 and TRBJ2-2): GAGVSQTPSNKVTEKGKYVELRCDPISGHTALYWYRQSLGQGPEFLIYFQGTGAADDSGLPNDRFFAVRPEGSVSTLKIQRTERGDSAVYLCASSSTGTAGELFFGEGSRLTVL.

V gene TRBV30 combines with J gene TRBJ2-2; D is possibly TRBD1 (6 bases). V dropped 8 bases and J dropped 5 bases, with 15 bases sitting between them. Germline lookup yields CDR1 GTSNPN and CDR2 SVGIG (reference sequence). There are 13 residues in the CDR3. The CDR3 region is CAVYRAWTGELFF. The CDR3 coding sequence is TGTGCCGTATACAGGGCGTGGACCGGGGAGCTGTTTTTT.

This clonotype was recorded many times. J is TRBJ1-6 and V is TRBV2; TRBD1 agrees at 7 bases. CDR1 and CDR2 (germline): SNHLY, FYNNEI. CDR3 size: 14 residues. V shed 6 bases and J 10 bases; nucleotides not matched to a gene: 9. The CDR3 DNA is TGTGCCAGCAGAGGGGGCGGGAGGCGGTCACCCCTCCACTTT. Translation gives CASRGGGRRSPLHF.

This clonotype has at least ten counts. The chain carries TRBV27 and TRBJ2-7, with TRBD2 matching over 9 bases. The CDR3 has 18 residues. V trimming: 3 bases; J trimming: 5 bases; junction bases outside the gene matches: 17. The germline V gene has CDR1 MNHEY and CDR2 SMNVEV (reference sequence). In DNA form, the CDR3 reads TGTGCCAGCAGTTTCATCGGATTAGCGGGAGATTCTAGGCACGAGCAGTACTTC. As protein: CASSFIGLAGDSRHEQYF.

This clonotype showed up many times. V gene TRBV19 combines with J gene TRBJ2-1; tentatively, D is TRBD2 (5 bases). This CDR3 has 16 residues. Germline lookup yields CDR1 LNHDA and CDR2 SQIVND (reference sequence). The V gene lost 5 bases and the J gene lost 2 bases, with 16 bases spanning the gap. The chain's CDR3 is CASSRGWTGTYNEQFF. CDR3 DNA: TGTGCCAGTAGTCGGGGATGGACGGGAACCTACAATGAGCAGTTCTTC.

This clonotype was seen at least ten times. V usage is TRBV27 and J usage is TRBJ1-5; 12 bases agree with TRBD1. CDR3 length equals 20 residues. Germline CDR1 is MNHEY and CDR2 is SMNVEV (reference sequence). The trim removed 11 bases at V and 0 bases at J, leaving 20 bases unmatched. CDR3: CARPSFRPGTGGYSNQPQHF. Here the CDR3 DNA reads TGTGCCCGCCCCAGCTTCCGACCCGGGACAGGGGGCTATAGCAATCAGCCCCAGCATTTT.

This clonotype was seen repeatedly, ten times or more. The gene calls are TRBV2 and TRBJ1-5; a weak D match, TRBD1 (6 bases). Germline V CDR1 and CDR2: SNHLY, FYNNEI. V lost 6 bases to trimming and J lost 4 bases, with 13 bases between them. This CDR3 contains 14 residues. CDR3 residues: CASRSPQGNQPQHF. In DNA form, the CDR3 reads TGTGCCAGCAGAAGTCCGCAGGGGAATCAGCCCCAGCATTTT.

The sample holds many counts of this clonotype. The chain carries TRBV10-3 and TRBJ1-4, with 9 bases matching TRBD1. The CDR3 has 15 residues. From germline, CDR1 is ENHRY and CDR2 SYGVKD. Trimming at V came to 4 bases and at J to 6 bases, leaving 6 bases not matched to a gene. CDR3 DNA sequence: TGTGCCATCAGTGCGATGGACAGGGGAGATGAAAAACTGTTTTTT. Protein product: CAISAMDRGDEKLFF.

The chain employs TRBV6-1 and TRBJ1-3, with D unclear. V shed 7 bases and J shed 4 bases, with 11 bases lying between them. Germline V gene data show CDR1 as MNHNS and CDR2 as SASEGT. This CDR3 spans 13 amino acids. This CDR3 is CASTAPGGNTIYF. The CDR3 nucleotides are TGTGCCAGCACCGCCCCGGGAGGAAACACCATATATTTT.

The chain is built from TRBV5-6 and TRBJ1-6; 9 nucleotides agree with TRBD1. The CDR3 runs 15 residues. Trimming removed 2 bases from V and 9 bases from J; junction bases left unmatched: 6. CDR1 SGHDT and CDR2 YYEEEE come from the germline V gene. This CDR3 reads CASSFPGQGSSPLHF. The CDR3, as DNA: TGTGCCAGCAGCTTCCCGGGACAGGGTAGTTCACCCCTCCACTTT.

This clonotype was counted at least ten times. This chain links TRBV11-2 with TRBJ1-1, with 9 bases aligning to TRBD1. V lost 0 bases, J lost 10 bases, and 12 bases stayed unmatched. In germline, CDR1 is SGHAT, CDR2 FQNNGV. This CDR3 is 16 amino acids long. The DNA of the CDR3 is TGTGCCAGCAGCTTAGAATTTACAGGGGGCGGCTCTGGAGCTTTCTTT. Translation gives CASSLEFTGGGSGAFF.

In this sample, this clonotype turned up many times. The genes are TRBV6-5 and TRBJ2-1, with D tentatively TRBD2 (6 bases). This CDR3 contains 16 residues. V was pared by 4 bases and J by 7 bases, with 20 bases between. Germline V CDR1 and CDR2: MNHEY, SVGAGI. CDR3 residues: CASSSAWRDRANEQFF. In nucleotides, the CDR3 is TGTGCCAGCAGTTCCGCTTGGCGGGATCGGGCTAATGAGCAGTTCTTC.

The chain uses TRBV24-1 and TRBJ2-1; 7 bases map to TRBD2. The CDR3 has 17 residues. Trimming cost V 1 base and J 3 bases; bases outside gene matches: 8. The germline gives CDR1 KGHDR, CDR2 SFDVKD. In DNA, the CDR3 is TGTGCCACCAGTGATTTTGGTCTAGCGGATGACTACAATGAGCAGTTCTTC. Translating it yields CATSDFGLADDYNEQFF.

The chain joins TRBV10-3 to TRBJ2-5; D possibly corresponds to TRBD1 (5 bases). Trimming pared 5 bases from V and 2 bases from J, leaving 9 bases between. CDR3 length: 13 amino acids. Germline V CDR1 and CDR2: ENHRY, SYGVKD. The CDR3 bases are TGTGCCATCAGTAAGACAGAACAAGAGACCCAGTACTTC. It specifies CAISKTEQETQYF.

This clonotype was recorded at least ten times. V and J are TRBV28 and TRBJ2-5; possible D gene TRBD1, 6 bases. From germline, CDR1 is MDHEN and CDR2 SYDVKM. The CDR3 is 15 amino acids. V dropped 6 bases and J dropped 1 base, with 15 bases sitting between them. The CDR3 is CASRLTGYSQETQYF. CDR3 nucleotides: TGTGCCAGCAGGCTGACAGGATACTCCCAAGAGACCCAGTACTTC.

This clonotype was observed many times. The chain is built from TRBV6-1 and TRBJ2-1, with 12 bases fitting TRBD2. Germline V lookup: CDR1 MNHNS, CDR2 SASEGT. The V and J ends lost 7 bases and 2 bases, in that order; junction bases with no gene match: 6. The length of the CDR3 is 16 residues. CDR3 protein: CASMPLAGGPYNEQFF. The CDR3 DNA is TGTGCCAGCATGCCACTAGCGGGGGGCCCCTACAATGAGCAGTTCTTC.

Points on this clonotype: This likely came from a read error, as a far larger clone is one base away. V usage is TRBV7-8 and J usage is TRBJ2-5; possibly TRBD1 or TRBD2 for D (5 bases each). The ends were cut back, 5 bases at V and 5 bases at J, with 18 bases in the middle. The length of the CDR3 is 15 residues. Germline V gene data show CDR1 as SGHVS and CDR2 as FQNEAQ. CDR3 loop: CASSTELGAGETQYF. The CDR3 DNA reads TGTGCCAGCAGCACGGAACTAGGGGCCGGGGAGACCCAGTACTTC.

This clonotype came up many times. The J gene is TRBJ1-1, the V gene TRBV20-1, with a possible D match to TRBD1 (6 bases). The V gene's germline CDR1 is DFQATT and CDR2 SNEGSKA (reference sequence). The ends were cut back, 5 bases at V and 3 bases at J, with 16 bases in the middle. The CDR3 consists of 14 residues. Here the CDR3 DNA reads TGCAGTGCTTTTCGAGGGGACATCTACACTGAAGCTTTCTTT. Translating it yields CSAFRGDIYTEAFF.

Ten or more counts support this clonotype. CDR3 sequence reads: CASSFGVITYEQYF. The DNA for the CDR3 is TGTGCCAGCAGCTTCGGGGTTATCACCTACGAGCAGTACTTC. V is TRBV5-6 and J is TRBJ2-7, with D perhaps matching TRBD2 (5 bases). The V gene's germline CDR1 is SGHDT and CDR2 YYEEEE. The CDR3 is made up of 14 amino acids. V lost 2 bases, J lost 2 bases, and 11 bases lay in between.

This clonotype has a count of ten or more. The chain is built from TRBV6-5 and TRBJ1-2; 8 bases line up with TRBD1. The germline CDR1 and CDR2 sequences are MNHEY and SVGAGI. The junction had 4 bases not matched to a gene; V was cut back by 4 bases and J by 3 bases. The CDR3 spans 14 residues. CDR3 in DNA: TGTGCCAGCAGTTCCTCGACAGGGGACTATGGCTACACCTTC. Protein: CASSSSTGDYGYTF.

This clonotype was counted ten times or more. The DNA for the CDR3 is TGCAGCGTTGGGGGTAGCGGAGCTGGGACAGATACGCAGTATTTT. Translating gives CSVGGSGAGTDTQYF. The chain is built from TRBV29-1 and TRBJ2-3; D might be TRBD2 (6 bases). Trimming cost V 4 bases and J 3 bases, with 17 bases left between them. Germline V gene sequence: CDR1 SQVTM, CDR2 ANQGSEA. The CDR3 is 15 amino acids.

Points on this clonotype: Being one base from a much bigger clone, this may be a read error. Here the CDR3 reads CASSIAGTSYEQYF. The CDR3, as DNA: TGTGCCAGCAGCATAGCGGGTACGTCCTACGAGCAGTACTTC. The V and J genes are TRBV9 and TRBJ2-7; 7 positions agree with TRBD2. Trimming took 4 bases from V and 1 from J; bases not matched to a gene: 5. The CDR3 extends over 14 amino acids. The germline V gene has CDR1 SGDLS and CDR2 YYNGEE.